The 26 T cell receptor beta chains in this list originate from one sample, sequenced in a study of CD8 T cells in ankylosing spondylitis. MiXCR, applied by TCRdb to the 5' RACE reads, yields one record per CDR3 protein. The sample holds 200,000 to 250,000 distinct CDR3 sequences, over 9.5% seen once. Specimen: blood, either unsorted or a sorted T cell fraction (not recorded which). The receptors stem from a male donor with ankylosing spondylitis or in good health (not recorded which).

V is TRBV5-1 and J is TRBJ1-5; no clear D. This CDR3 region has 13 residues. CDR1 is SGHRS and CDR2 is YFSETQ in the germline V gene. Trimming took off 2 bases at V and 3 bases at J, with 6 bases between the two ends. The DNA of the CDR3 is TGCGCCAGCAGCTTTGGCACCAATCAGCCCCAGCATTTT. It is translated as CASSFGTNQPQHF. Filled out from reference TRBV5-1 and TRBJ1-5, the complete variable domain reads KAGVTQTPRYLIKTRGQQVTLSCSPISGHRSVSWYQQTPGQGLQFLFEYFSETQRNKGNFPGRFSGRQFSNSRSEMNVSTLELGDSALYLCASSFGTNQPQHFGDGTRLSIL.

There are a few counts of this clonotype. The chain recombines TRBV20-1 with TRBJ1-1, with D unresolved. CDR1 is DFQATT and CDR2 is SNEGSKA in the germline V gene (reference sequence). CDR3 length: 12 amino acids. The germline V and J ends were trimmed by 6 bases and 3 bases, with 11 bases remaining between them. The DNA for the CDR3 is TGCAGTGCGAGAATAGGTGACACTGAAGCTTTCTTT. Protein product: CSARIGDTEAFF.

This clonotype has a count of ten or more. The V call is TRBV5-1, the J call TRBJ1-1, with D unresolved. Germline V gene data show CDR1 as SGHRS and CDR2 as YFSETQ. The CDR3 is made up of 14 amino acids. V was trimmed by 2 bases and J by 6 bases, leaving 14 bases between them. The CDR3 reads CASSLEGRGAEAFF. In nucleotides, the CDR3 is TGCGCCAGCAGCTTAGAGGGCAGAGGAGCTGAAGCTTTCTTT.

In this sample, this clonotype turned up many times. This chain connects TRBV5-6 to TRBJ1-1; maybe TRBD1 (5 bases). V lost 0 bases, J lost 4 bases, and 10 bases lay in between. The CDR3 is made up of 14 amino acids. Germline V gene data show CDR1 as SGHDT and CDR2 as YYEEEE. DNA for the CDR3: TGTGCCAGCAGCTTGGGGACATCGCTCACTGAAGCTTTCTTT. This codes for CASSLGTSLTEAFF.

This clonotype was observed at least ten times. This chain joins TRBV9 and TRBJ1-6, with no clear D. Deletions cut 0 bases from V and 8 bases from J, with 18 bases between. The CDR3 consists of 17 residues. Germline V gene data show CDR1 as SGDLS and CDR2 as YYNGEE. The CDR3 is CASSVGPDPLLDSPLHF. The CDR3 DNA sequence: TGTGCCAGCAGCGTAGGGCCAGACCCTCTCCTTGATTCACCCCTCCACTTT.

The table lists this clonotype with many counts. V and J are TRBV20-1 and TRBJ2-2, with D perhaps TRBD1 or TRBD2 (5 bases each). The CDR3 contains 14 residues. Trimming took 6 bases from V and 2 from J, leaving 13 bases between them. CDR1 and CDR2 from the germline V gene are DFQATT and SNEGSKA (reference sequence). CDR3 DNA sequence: TGCAGTGCCACGGGGCGGCAAAACACCGGGGAGCTGTTTTTT. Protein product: CSATGRQNTGELFF.

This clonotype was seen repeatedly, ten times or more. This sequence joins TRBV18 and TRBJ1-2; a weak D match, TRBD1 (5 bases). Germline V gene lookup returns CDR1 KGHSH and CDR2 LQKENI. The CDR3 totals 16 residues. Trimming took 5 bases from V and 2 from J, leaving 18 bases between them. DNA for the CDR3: TGTGCCAGCTCAAGCGGGGCCAAGGGTTTGAACTATGGCTACACCTTC. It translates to CASSSGAKGLNYGYTF.

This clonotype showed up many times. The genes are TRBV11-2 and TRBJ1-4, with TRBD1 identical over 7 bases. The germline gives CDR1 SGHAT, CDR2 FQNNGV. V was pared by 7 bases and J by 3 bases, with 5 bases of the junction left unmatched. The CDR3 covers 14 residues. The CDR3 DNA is TGTGCCAGCAACAGGGGTTTAGCTAATGAAAAACTGTTTTTT. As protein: CASNRGLANEKLFF.

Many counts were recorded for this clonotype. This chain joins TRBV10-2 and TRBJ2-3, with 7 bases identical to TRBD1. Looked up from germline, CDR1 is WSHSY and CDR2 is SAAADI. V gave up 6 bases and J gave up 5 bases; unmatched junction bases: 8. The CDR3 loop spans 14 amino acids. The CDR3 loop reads CASSREGAGDTQYF. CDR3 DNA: TGCGCCAGCAGCCGCGAGGGGGCCGGAGATACGCAGTATTTT.

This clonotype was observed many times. The CDR3 sequence: CASRGGRRGNTEAFF. CDR3 bases: TGTGCCAGCAGGGGGGGTAGGAGGGGCAACACTGAAGCTTTCTTT. The V and J genes are TRBV25-1 and TRBJ1-1; D might be TRBD1 (5 bases). Germline CDR1 MGHDK, CDR2 SYGVNS. CDR3 size: 15 residues. The ends were cut back, 6 bases at V and 2 bases at J, with 16 bases in the middle.

CDR3 residues: CAFYPRGGGGTSSYNEQFF. Written as DNA, the CDR3 is TGTGCCTTCTATCCACGAGGGGGCGGGGGGACAAGCTCCTACAATGAGCAGTTCTTC. The chain is built from TRBV2 and TRBJ2-1; a possible D gene is TRBD2 (8 bases). V lost 11 bases and J 0 bases, leaving 29 bases between the germline ends. Looked up from germline, CDR1 is SNHLY and CDR2 is FYNNEI. The CDR3 totals 19 residues.

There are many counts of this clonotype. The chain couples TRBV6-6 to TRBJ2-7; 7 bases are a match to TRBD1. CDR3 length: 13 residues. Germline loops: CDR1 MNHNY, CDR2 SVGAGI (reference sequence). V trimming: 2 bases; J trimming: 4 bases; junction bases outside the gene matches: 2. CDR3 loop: CASSYGTEYEQYF. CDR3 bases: TGTGCCAGCAGTTACGGGACAGAGTACGAGCAGTACTTC.

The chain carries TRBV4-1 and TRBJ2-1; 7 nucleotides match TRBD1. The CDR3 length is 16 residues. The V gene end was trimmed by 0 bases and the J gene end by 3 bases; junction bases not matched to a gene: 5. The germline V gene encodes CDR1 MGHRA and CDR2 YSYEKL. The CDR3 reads CASSQDRGQLYNEQFF. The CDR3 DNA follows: TGCGCCAGCAGCCAAGACCGGGGACAGCTCTACAATGAGCAGTTCTTC.

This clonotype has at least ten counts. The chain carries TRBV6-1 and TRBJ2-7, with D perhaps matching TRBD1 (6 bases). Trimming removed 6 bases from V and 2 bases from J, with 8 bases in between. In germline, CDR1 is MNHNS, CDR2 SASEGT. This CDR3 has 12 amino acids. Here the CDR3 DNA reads TGTGCCAGCAGGGACAGTCCCTACGAGCAGTACTTC. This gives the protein CASRDSPYEQYF.

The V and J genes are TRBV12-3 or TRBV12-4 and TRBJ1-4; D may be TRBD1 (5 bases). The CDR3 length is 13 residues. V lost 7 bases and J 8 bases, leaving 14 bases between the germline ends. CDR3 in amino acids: CASTPGRGEKLFF. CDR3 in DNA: TGTGCCAGCACCCCGGGGCGGGGAGAAAAACTGTTTTTT.

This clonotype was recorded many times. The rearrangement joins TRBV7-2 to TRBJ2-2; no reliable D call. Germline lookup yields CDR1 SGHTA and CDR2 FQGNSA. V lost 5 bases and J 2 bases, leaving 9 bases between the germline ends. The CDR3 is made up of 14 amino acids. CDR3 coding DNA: TGTGCCAGCAGCACAGTCCGTAACACCGGGGAGCTGTTTTTT. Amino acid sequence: CASSTVRNTGELFF. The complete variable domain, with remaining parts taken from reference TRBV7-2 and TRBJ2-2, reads GAGVSQSPSNKVTEKGKDVELRCDPISGHTALYWYRQSLGQGLEFLIYFQGNSAPDKSGLPSDRFSAERTGGSVSTLTIQRTQQEDSAVYLCASSTVRNTGELFFGEGSRLTVL.

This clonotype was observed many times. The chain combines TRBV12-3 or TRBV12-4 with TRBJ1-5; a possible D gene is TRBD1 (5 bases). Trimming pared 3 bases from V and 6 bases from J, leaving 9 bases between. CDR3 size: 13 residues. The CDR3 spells CASSLTGGQPQHF. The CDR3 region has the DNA TGTGCCAGCAGTTTGACTGGGGGTCAGCCCCAGCATTTT.

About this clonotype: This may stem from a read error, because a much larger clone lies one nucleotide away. CDR3 region: CASSEYGPGTNAFF. CDR3 sequence (DNA): TGTGCCAGCAGTGAATATGGGCCAGGGACTAATGCTTTCTTT. The V and J genes are TRBV25-1 and TRBJ1-1, with D possibly being TRBD1 (5 bases). The CDR3 contains 14 residues. Germline assignment: CDR1 MGHDK and CDR2 SYGVNS. Trimming stripped 0 bases from V and 11 bases from J, with 16 bases between.

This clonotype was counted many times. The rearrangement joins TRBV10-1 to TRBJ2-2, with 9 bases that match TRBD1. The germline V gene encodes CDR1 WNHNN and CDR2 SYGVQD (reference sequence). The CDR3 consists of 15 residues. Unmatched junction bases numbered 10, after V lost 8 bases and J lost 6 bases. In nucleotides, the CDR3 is TGCGCCAGCCAGGACAGGGGAGGGGAGGCCGGGGAGCTGTTTTTT. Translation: CASQDRGGEAGELFF.

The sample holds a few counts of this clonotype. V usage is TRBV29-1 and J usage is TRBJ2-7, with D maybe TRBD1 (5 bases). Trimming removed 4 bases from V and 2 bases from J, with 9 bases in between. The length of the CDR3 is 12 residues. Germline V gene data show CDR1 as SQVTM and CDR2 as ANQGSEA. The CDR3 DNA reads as TGCAGCGTTGTTAGACAGACCTACGAGCAGTACTTC. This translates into CSVVRQTYEQYF.

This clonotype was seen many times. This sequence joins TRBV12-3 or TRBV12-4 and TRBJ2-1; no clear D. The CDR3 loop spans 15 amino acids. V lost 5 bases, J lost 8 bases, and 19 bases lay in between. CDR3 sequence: CASSPPDGGSDEQFF. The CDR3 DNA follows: TGTGCCAGCAGTCCCCCCGATGGTGGTTCCGATGAGCAGTTCTTC.

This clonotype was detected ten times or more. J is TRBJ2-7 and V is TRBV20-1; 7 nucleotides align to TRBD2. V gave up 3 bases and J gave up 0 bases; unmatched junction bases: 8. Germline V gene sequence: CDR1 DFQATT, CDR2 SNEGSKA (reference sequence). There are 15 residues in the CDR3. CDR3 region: CSASASGASSYEQYF. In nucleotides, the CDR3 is TGCAGTGCTAGCGCAAGCGGGGCAAGCTCCTACGAGCAGTACTTC.

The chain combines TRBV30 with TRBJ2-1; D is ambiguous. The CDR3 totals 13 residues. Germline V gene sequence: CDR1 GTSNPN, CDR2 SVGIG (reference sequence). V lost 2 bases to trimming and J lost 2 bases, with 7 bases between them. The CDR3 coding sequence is TGTGCCTGGAGTTCCCGCCCCTACAATGAGCAGTTCTTC. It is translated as CAWSSRPYNEQFF.

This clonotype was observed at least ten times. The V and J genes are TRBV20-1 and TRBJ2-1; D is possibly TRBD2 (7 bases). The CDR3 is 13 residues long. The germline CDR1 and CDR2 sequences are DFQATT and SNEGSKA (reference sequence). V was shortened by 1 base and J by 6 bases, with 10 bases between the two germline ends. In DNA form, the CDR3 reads TGCAGTGCTAGAGGGGAGGGGGGCAATGAGCAGTTCTTC. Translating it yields CSARGEGGNEQFF.

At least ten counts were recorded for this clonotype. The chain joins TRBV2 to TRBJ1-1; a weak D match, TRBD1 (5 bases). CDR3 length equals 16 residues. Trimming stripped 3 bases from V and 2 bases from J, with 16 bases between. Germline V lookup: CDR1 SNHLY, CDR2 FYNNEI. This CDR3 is CASSDWGGMINTEAFF. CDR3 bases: TGTGCCAGCAGTGATTGGGGGGGGATGATTAACACTGAAGCTTTCTTT.

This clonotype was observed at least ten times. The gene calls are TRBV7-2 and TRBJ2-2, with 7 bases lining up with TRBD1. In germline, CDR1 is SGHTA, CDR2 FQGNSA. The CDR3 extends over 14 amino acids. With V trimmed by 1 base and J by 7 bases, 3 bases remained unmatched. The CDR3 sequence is CASSLVTGVGELFF. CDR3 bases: TGTGCCAGCAGCTTAGTTACAGGGGTCGGGGAGCTGTTTTTT.